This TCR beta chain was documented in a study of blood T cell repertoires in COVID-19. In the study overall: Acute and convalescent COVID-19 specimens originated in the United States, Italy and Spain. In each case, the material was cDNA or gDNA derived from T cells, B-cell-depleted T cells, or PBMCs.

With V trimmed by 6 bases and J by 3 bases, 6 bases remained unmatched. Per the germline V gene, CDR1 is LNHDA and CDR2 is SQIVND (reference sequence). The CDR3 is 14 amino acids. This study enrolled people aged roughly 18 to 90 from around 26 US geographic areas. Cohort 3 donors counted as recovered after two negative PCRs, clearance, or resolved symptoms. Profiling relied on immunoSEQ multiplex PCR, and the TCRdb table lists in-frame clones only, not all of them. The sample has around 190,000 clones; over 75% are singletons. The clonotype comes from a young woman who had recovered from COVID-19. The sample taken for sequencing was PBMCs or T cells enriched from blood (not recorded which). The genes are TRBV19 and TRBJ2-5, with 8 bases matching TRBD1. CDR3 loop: CASRMTGAKETQYF. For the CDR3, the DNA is TGTGCCAGTAGGATGACAGGGGCTAAAGAGACCCAGTACTTC.